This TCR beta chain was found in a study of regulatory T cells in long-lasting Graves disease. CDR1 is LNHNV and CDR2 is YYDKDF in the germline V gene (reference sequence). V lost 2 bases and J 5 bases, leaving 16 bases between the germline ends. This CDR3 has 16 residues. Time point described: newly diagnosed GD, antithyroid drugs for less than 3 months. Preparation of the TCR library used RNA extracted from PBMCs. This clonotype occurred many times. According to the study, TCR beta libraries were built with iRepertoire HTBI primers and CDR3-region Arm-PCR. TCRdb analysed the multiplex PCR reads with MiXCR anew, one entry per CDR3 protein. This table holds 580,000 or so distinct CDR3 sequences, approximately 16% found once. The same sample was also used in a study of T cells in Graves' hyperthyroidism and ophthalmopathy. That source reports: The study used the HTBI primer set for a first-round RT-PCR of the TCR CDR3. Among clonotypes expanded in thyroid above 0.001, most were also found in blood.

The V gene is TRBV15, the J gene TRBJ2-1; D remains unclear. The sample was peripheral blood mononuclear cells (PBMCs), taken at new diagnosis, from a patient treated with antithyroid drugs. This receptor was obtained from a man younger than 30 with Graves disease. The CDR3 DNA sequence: TGTGCCACCAGCAGATTACATGGGGTTCAGGACAATGAGCAGTTCTTC. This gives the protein CATSRLHGVQDNEQFF.